This paragraph reports one T cell receptor (beta chain). Its antigen is still unknown. The PCR made use of 60 Vbeta and 13 Jbeta primers. TCRdb's copy holds only in-frame clones and misses some; the assay was immunoSEQ multiplex PCR. The top ten clones hold roughly 4.7% of a sample with around 97,000 clones, about a tenth of them seen once. This specimen comes from a study of cytomegalovirus exposure and HLA in healthy donors. Broader study findings: For most subjects, TCR beta sequences were reported to predict HLA-A and HLA-B alleles with accuracy. Previous analysis showed most TCR beta V segments were productive about 87% or about 30% of the time. The study put around 180 TCR beta chains on its list as cytomegalovirus-associated.

Germline V CDR1 and CDR2: SGHTA, FQGTGA. This CDR3 is 13 amino acids long. V was cut by 5 bases and J by 2 bases, with 9 bases left in between. This TCR derives from a man in his fifties in good health and CMV-seropositive. Sequencing was carried out using PBMCs. This rearrangement joins TRBV7-3 to TRBJ1-2; D gene ambiguous. CDR3 DNA sequence: TGTGCCAGCAGCGCAGACACCAACTATGGCTACACCTTC. Amino acids: CASSADTNYGYTF.